The subject of this entry is one TCR beta chain. Its antigen is still unknown. At sampling all donors were nominally healthy, likely with unrecorded immune exposures. The primer mix had 60 Vbeta and 13 Jbeta primers. The data were produced by immunoSEQ multiplex PCR, yet TCRdb's version contains in-frame clones alone and is incomplete. The sample table sets out 100,000 to 150,000 clones. In germline, CDR1 is MNHEY, CDR2 SVGAGI. Trimming at V came to 5 bases and at J to 4 bases, leaving 8 bases not matched to a gene. The CDR3 sequence is 15 residues long. The data stem from a study of cytomegalovirus exposure and HLA in healthy donors. Overall study results and limits: The study listed around 150 cytomegalovirus-associated TCR beta chains. Apparent HLA restriction characterized most CMV-associated TCR beta chains in a later analysis. The study reported that TCR beta sequences accurately predicted HLA-A and HLA-B alleles in most subjects.

The sequenced sample was PBMCs. This receptor was taken from a woman aged 40-49 years in good health and CMV-seropositive. The rearrangement uses TRBV6-5 and TRBJ1-5, with 7 bases that match TRBD1. The chain's CDR3 is CASSTDRASNQPQHF. In DNA form, the CDR3 reads TGTGCCAGCAGTACCGACAGGGCGTCAAATCAGCCCCAGCATTTT.